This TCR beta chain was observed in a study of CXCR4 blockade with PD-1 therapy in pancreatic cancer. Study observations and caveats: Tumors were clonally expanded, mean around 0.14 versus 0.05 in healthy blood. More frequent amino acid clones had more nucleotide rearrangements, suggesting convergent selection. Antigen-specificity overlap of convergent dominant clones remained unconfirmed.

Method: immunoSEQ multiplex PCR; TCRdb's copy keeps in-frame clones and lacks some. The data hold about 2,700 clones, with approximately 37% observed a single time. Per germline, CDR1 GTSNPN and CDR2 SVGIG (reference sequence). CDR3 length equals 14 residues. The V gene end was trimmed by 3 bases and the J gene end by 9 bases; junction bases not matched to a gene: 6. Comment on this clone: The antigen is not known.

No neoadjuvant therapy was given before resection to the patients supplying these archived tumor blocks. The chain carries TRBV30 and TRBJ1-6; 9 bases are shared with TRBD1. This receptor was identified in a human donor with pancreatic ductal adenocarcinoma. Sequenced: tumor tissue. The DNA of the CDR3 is TGTGCCTGGAGAAAACAGGGGGCAGGTTCACCCCTCCACTTT. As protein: CAWRKQGAGSPLHF.